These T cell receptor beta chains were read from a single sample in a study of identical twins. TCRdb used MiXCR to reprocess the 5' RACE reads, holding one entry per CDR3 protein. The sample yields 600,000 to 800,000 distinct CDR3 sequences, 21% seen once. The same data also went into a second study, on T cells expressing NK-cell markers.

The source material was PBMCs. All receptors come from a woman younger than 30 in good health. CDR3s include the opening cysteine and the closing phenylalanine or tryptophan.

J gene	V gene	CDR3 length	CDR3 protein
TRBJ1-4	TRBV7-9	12	CASSLNYEKLFF
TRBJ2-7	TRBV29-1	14	CSVGEGGPPYEQYF
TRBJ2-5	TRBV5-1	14	CASSLGRSEETQYF
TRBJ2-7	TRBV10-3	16	CAATSHTSGGFYEQYF
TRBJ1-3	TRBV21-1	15	CASTGTGGSGNTIYF
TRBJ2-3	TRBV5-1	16	CASSWLSRGRTDTQYF
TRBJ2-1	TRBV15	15	CATSRGGAGGDEQFF
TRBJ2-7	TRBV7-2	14	CASTLGGPPYEQYF
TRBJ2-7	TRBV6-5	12	CASSTTRGEQYF
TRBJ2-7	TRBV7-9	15	CASSLAGRIDYEQYF
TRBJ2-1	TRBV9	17	CASSVAARGNSNNEQFF
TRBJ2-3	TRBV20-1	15	CSAAANGRGTDTQYF
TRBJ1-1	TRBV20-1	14	CSAGGRLGGTEAFF
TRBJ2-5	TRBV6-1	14	CASTAVGQRETQYF
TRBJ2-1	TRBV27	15	CASSSPGGLSNEQFF
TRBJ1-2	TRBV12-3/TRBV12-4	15	CASSFGGLASYGYTF
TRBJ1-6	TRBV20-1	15	CSARAPSSYNSPLHF
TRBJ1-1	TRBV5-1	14	CASSPGLGTDEAFF
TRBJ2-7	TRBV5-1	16	CASSRSGTSGRYEQYF
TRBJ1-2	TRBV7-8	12	CASSDRSYGYTF
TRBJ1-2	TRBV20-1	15	CSAPRTGQSAYGYTF
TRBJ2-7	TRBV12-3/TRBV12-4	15	CASSLQLGPSVEQYF
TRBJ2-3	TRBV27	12	CASTHGTDTQYF
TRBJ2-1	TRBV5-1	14	CASSPGTSDYEQFF
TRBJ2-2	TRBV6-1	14	CASRTGENTGELFF
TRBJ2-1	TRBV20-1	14	CSAASRGGYNEQFF
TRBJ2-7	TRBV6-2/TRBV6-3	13	CASSYSKRGEQYF
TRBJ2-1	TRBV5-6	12	CASSLGDNEQFF
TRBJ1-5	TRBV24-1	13	CATSREGNQPQHF
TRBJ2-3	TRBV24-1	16	CATSDFGQGNTDTQYF
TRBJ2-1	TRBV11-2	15	CASSLGAGALNEQFF
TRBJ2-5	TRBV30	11	CAWGYRDREYF
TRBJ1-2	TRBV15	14	CATSSPSGAVGYTF
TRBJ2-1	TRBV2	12	CASRPKGQGAPF
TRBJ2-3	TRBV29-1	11	CSVLRVDTQYF
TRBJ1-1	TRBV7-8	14	CASSGGRVNTEAFF
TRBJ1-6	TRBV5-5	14	CASSFAGANSPLHF
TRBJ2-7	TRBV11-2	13	CASTWDRRYEQYF
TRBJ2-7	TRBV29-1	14	CSDVRLAGEYEQYF
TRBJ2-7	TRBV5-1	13	CASSLVSSGQQYF
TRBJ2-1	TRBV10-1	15	CASSERGSLYNEQFF